This paragraph covers one T cell receptor beta chain sequence. What it recognizes is unknown. Naive CD8 cells comprised CD45RO-negative, CCR7-positively selected cells, excluding terminally differentiated effector memory CD45RA+ cells. Within Nashville, Tennessee resided all donors, each a Caucasian adult. This entry is derived from a study of shared clonotypes between healthy human individuals. Generated by immunoSEQ multiplex PCR, the TCRdb table keeps only in-frame clones and is missing some. The sample contains approximately 590,000 clones, roughly 95% of which appear only once. From germline, CDR1 is SGHRS and CDR2 YFSETQ. CDR3 length: 15 residues. The V end lost 1 base, the J end lost 1 base, and 6 bases lay between the germline ends. Whole-study results and caveats: Tissue TCR repertoires likely differ from these blood-only repertoires.

V and J are TRBV5-1 and TRBJ2-6; D is unresolved. The TCR sequence derives from a woman younger than 45 in good health. Sequencing was done on a sample of naive CD8+ T cells sorted from blood. The chain's CDR3 is CASSLTASGANVLTF. The CDR3 DNA sequence: TGCGCCAGCAGCTTGACGGCTTCTGGGGCCAACGTCCTGACTTTC.